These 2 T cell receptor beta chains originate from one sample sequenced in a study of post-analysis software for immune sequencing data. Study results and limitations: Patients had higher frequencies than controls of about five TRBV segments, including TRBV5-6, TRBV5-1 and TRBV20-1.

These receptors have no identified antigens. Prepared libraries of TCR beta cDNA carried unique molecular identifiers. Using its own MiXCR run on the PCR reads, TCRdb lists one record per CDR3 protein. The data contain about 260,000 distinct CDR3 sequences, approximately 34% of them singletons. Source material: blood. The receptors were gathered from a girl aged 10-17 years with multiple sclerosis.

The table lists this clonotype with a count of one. The CDR3 region is CSARDLGTGGKDEQYF. CDR3 nucleotide sequence: TGCAGTGCTAGGGATCTAGGGACAGGGGGCAAGGACGAGCAGTACTTC. J is TRBJ2-5 and V is TRBV20-1; 12 bases are a match to TRBD1. The tail of the sequence fits TRBJ2-7 better, so the J call may be wrong. The CDR3 spans 16 residues. The V gene's germline CDR1 is DFQATT and CDR2 SNEGSKA (reference sequence).

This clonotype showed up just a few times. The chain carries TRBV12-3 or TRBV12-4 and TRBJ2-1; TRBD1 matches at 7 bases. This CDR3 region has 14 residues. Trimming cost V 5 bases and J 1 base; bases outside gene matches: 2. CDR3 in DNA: TGTGCCAGCAGTACAGGGGAATCCTACAATGAGCAGTTCTTC. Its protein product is CASSTGESYNEQFF.